Sequencing of this TCR beta chain was carried out in a study of shared T cell receptors in the human thymus. This table comes from immunoSEQ multiplex PCR, and its TCRdb copy is limited to in-frame clones, with some not included. The sample lists about 610,000 clones, around 89% occurring once. This same sample was also taken into another study, of human thymus T cells. This second report adds: Infants served as donors; they were healthy and Finnish and were having corrective surgery for congenital heart defects. Obtained as resections during corrective heart surgery, the thymus tissue was then studied. There appeared to be biased usage of V and J genes in thymic and blood repertoires.

This TCR was recovered from a boy under two years old with a congenital heart defect. Sequenced sample: thymocytes.

The CDR3 nucleotides are TGCGCCAGCAGCTTGGGAGGAGAGCGTGGGCGCGGGAGGCCCTACAATGAGCAGTTCTTC. It specifies CASSLGGERGRGRPYNEQFF. The chain has TRBV5-1 and TRBJ2-1; 8 bases line up with TRBD2. Looked up from germline, CDR1 is SGHRS and CDR2 is YFSETQ. This CDR3 is 20 amino acids long. The V gene end was trimmed by 0 bases and the J gene end by 2 bases; junction bases not matched to a gene: 16.